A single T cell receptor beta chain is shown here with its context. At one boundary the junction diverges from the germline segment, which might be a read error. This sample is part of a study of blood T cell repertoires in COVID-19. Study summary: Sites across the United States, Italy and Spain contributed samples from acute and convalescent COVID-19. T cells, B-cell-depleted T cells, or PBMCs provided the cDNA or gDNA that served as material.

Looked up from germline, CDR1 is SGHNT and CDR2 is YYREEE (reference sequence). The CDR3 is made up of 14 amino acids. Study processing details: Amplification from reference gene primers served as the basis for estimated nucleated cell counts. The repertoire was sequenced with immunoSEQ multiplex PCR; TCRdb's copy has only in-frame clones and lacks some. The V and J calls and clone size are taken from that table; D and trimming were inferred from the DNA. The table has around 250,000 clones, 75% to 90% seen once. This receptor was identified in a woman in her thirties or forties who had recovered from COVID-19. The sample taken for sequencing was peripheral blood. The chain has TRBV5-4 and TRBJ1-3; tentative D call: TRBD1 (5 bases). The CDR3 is CASSKNTGGDTIYF. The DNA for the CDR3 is TGTGCCAGCAGCAAAAACACAGGTGGAGACACCATATATTTT.